This T cell receptor (beta chain) derives from a study of T cell responses to AZD1222 COVID-19 vaccine. The protocol was immunoSEQ multiplex PCR, while the TCRdb copy is restricted to in-frame clones and leaves out a portion. The table lists around 140,000 clones, around 89% of them singletons, with roughly 1.7% in the top ten. The CDR3 has 16 residues. Germline CDR1 MNHEY, CDR2 SVGAGI. The V gene lost 0 bases and the J gene lost 6 bases, with 15 bases spanning the gap. Remarks on this clone: What it recognizes is unknown.

Findings and limits, study-wide: Repertoire sampling was restricted to post-peak T cell response timepoints. Only 5 or 6 people who got AZD1222 tested seropositive at baseline.

The sequence was obtained from an adult in good health. The chain couples TRBV6-5 to TRBJ1-3; maybe TRBD1 (5 bases). This specimen consisted of peripheral blood, obtained on day 0 of AZD1222 vaccination. The CDR3 DNA reads TGTGCCAGCAGTTACTCGCCCGACAGCCCATCAAACACCATATATTTT. Its translation: CASSYSPDSPSNTIYF.